This T cell receptor beta chain derives from a study of blood T cells in healthy people across ages. Germline loops: CDR1 KGHSH, CDR2 LQKENI. CDR3 length: 17 residues. The junction had 18 bases not matched to a gene; V was cut back by 9 bases and J by 2 bases. A second about 6 to 12 cycle PCR used barcoded and J-beta primers. Researchers report that each sample yielded at least 2.5 million CDR3-containing paired-end reads. Each CDR3 protein is one row after TCRdb ran MiXCR on the 5' RACE reads. The sample yields more than 500,000 distinct CDR3 sequences, over 25% seen once. The sample also formed part of further work on T cells of mothers and their children. This second study says: cDNA was made from all extracted RNA, 1.5 ug per 15 ul.

This sequence originates from a boy aged 2 to 10 in good health. The source material was blood. The rearrangement uses TRBV18 and TRBJ2-7; 8 bases are a match to TRBD2. For the CDR3, the DNA is TGTGCCAGTTCAGCTGGAACTAGCGGTTTCTGGCCCTACGAGCAGTACTTC. Translated, it gives CASSAGTSGFWPYEQYF.